This record looks at one T cell receptor beta chain sequence and its context. The table came from immunoSEQ multiplex PCR; TCRdb's copy has only in-frame clones and leaves some out. The repertoire has about 150,000 clones, about 85% of them found once; the top ten carry around 2.9%. The data were obtained in a study of T cell responses to AZD1222 COVID-19 vaccine. Germline CDR1 is SEHNR and CDR2 is FQNEAQ (reference sequence). The CDR3 has 15 amino acids. V was pared by 8 bases and J by 3 bases, with 9 bases of the junction left unmatched. The chain couples TRBV7-9 to TRBJ1-2; 10 nucleotides agree with TRBD1. Specimen: peripheral blood, collected on day 0 of AZD1222 vaccination. This receptor was identified in an adult in good health. The chain's CDR3 is CASGLATGGHYGYTF. CDR3 DNA: TGTGCCAGCGGGCTGGCGACAGGGGGCCACTATGGCTACACCTTC. Using reference TRBV7-9 and TRBJ1-2 for the parts outside the CDR3, the full variable domain is DTGVSQNPRHKITKRGQNVTFRCDPISEHNRLYWYRQTLGQGPEFLTYFQNEAQLEKSRLLSDRFSAERPKGSFSTLEIQRTEQGDSAMYLCASGLATGGHYGYTFGSGTRLTVV.